The 25 T cell receptor beta chains below were found in one sample sequenced in a study of T-cell reconstitution after alpha-beta-depleted transplantation in children (dated by TCRdb to 2016 to 2018). The treatment or condition label, as the study defines it: allogeneic hematopoietic cell transplantation with graft depleted of TCRalphabeta T cells and CD19 B cells. Libraries were built with PCR. TCRdb records Illumina HiSeq 2500 as the sequencer. TCR library preparation used molecular barcoding, with unique molecular identifiers applied to normalize quantification of the TCRbeta repertoire. TCRdb itself trimmed the public reads at Q25 with fastp, ran MiXCR and retained productive beta chains. Each record represents a unique CDR3 protein, reported with the most common genes and DNA among its rows. The sample records around 100,000 distinct CDR3 sequences, 10% of which are singletons. The ten largest clones add up to 30% to 35% of the sample.

Specimen: PBMCs, collected before TCRalphabeta/CD19-depleted stem cell transplant. Source of these receptors: a boy aged 2 to 9 with acute lymphoblastic leukemia, due to receive a stem cell transplant.

The chain couples TRBV20-1 to TRBJ1-2; D remains unclear. CDR1 and CDR2 from the germline V gene are DFQATT and SNEGSKA (reference sequence). This CDR3 has 12 amino acids. The V and J ends lost 6 bases and 6 bases respectively, with 14 bases between them. DNA of the CDR3: TGCAGTGCCCCGAATCCCCCGAATGGCTACACCTTC. It codes for CSAPNPPNGYTF.

The chain combines TRBV20-1 with TRBJ2-1, with 8 bases matching TRBD2. Losses at the gene ends were 6 bases for V and 8 bases for J; bases not matched to a gene: 9. The germline V gene encodes CDR1 DFQATT and CDR2 SNEGSKA (reference sequence). The CDR3 length is 13 residues. CDR3 DNA sequence: TGCAGTGCCCCGAGGGGACTAGGCTATGAGCAGTTCTTC. Protein sequence: CSAPRGLGYEQFF.

On this clonotype itself: One end of the junction varies from germline; a read error may be responsible. The gene calls are TRBV20-1 and TRBJ2-7; 7 nucleotides align to TRBD1. The V gene's germline CDR1 is DFQATT and CDR2 SNEGSKA (reference sequence). The length of the CDR3 is 10 residues. The CDR3 is CSARGQGPLF. CDR3 coding DNA: TGCAGTGCTAGAGGACAGGGACCCCTCTTC.

This clonotype is categorized as medium-sized. The genes are TRBV6-6 and TRBJ1-1; D possibly corresponds to TRBD1 (5 bases). The germline gives CDR1 MNHNY, CDR2 SVGAGI (reference sequence). The CDR3 spans 15 residues. Between the trimmed V and J ends, which lost 7 bases and 4 bases, there was a span of 19 bases. CDR3 loop: CASTLPGGIRTEAFF. In DNA form, the CDR3 reads TGTGCCAGCACCCTCCCTGGGGGAATTCGCACTGAAGCTTTCTTT.

This clonotype was recorded once. The genes are TRBV5-1 and TRBJ2-5; 9 positions agree with TRBD1. The CDR3 contains 12 residues. Trimming cost V 10 bases and J 3 bases; bases outside gene matches: 4. Germline V lookup: CDR1 SGHRS, CDR2 YFSETQ. This CDR3 is CASRQGEETQYF. CDR3 DNA: TGCGCCTCAAGACAGGGGGAAGAGACCCAGTACTTC.

This chain connects TRBV27 to TRBJ2-3; no reliable D call. This CDR3 region has 13 residues. Germline V gene sequence: CDR1 MNHEY, CDR2 SMNVEV (reference sequence). V shed 8 bases and J shed 1 base, with 10 bases lying between them. The CDR3 region has the DNA TGTGCCAGCGTACCCTTCGGCACAGATACGCAGTATTTT. Amino acids: CASVPFGTDTQYF.

The rearrangement uses TRBV27 and TRBJ2-3, with D tentatively TRBD1 or TRBD2 (5 bases each). Germline V gene sequence: CDR1 MNHEY, CDR2 SMNVEV (reference sequence). V shed 1 base and J shed 4 bases, with 6 bases lying between them. The CDR3 runs to 13 residues. In nucleotides, the CDR3 is TGTGCCAGCAGTTTATGGGGACCAGATACGCAGTATTTT. This sequence encodes CASSLWGPDTQYF.

This clonotype appeared many times. This chain links TRBV5-5 with TRBJ2-2, with D hard to call. Deletions cut 0 bases from V and 0 bases from J, with 6 bases between. Germline V lookup: CDR1 SGHKS, CDR2 YYEKEE (reference sequence). CDR3 length equals 15 residues. The CDR3 here is CASSLAHANTGELFF. In DNA form, the CDR3 reads TGTGCCAGCAGCTTGGCGCACGCGAACACCGGGGAGCTGTTTTTT.

This clonotype has only a few counts. The V gene is TRBV11-3, the J gene TRBJ2-3, with TRBD1 matching over 10 bases. Unmatched junction bases numbered 3, after V lost 5 bases and J lost 4 bases. Germline CDR1 SGHNT, CDR2 YENEEA. The CDR3 consists of 14 residues. For the CDR3, the DNA is TGTGCCAGCAGCCAAGGGACAGGGGCAGATACGCAGTATTTT. It is translated as CASSQGTGADTQYF.

The chain links TRBV11-2 to TRBJ1-1; TRBD1 agrees at 8 bases. The CDR3 sequence is 15 residues long. V shed 1 base, J shed 6 bases, and the junction held 7 bases outside the gene matches. Germline V lookup: CDR1 SGHAT, CDR2 FQNNGV. This CDR3 reads CASSLVDTGGAEAFF. The CDR3 DNA sequence: TGTGCCAGCAGCTTAGTAGATACAGGGGGGGCTGAAGCTTTCTTT.

The chain couples TRBV7-2 to TRBJ1-6; a weak D match, TRBD1 (5 bases). Trimming cost V 1 base and J 7 bases, with 14 bases left between them. CDR1 and CDR2 from the germline V gene are SGHTA and FQGNSA. CDR3 length: 16 amino acids. The CDR3 DNA reads as TGTGCCAGCAGCTTAGGTGCAGGGAAGGTGAATTCACCCCTCCACTTT. Its translation: CASSLGAGKVNSPLHF. The entire variable domain, with the rest obtained from reference TRBV7-2 and TRBJ1-6, is as follows: GAGVSQSPSNKVTEKGKDVELRCDPISGHTALYWYRQSLGQGLEFLIYFQGNSAPDKSGLPSDRFSAERTGGSVSTLTIQRTQQEDSAVYLCASSLGAGKVNSPLHFGNGTRLTVT.

This clonotype was seen only a few times. This chain links TRBV6-1 with TRBJ2-6, with 7 bases lining up with TRBD1. The CDR3 is made up of 16 amino acids. Trimming took 4 bases from V and 0 from J; bases not matched to a gene: 3. Germline V gives CDR1 MNHNS, CDR2 SASEGT. CDR3 sequence reads: CASSGQGPSGANVLTF. The CDR3 nucleotides are TGTGCCAGCAGTGGACAGGGCCCCTCTGGGGCCAACGTCCTGACTTTC.

This clonotype was observed many times. The rearrangement joins TRBV3-1 to TRBJ2-7, with no clear D. Per germline, CDR1 LGHDT and CDR2 YNNKEL (reference sequence). The length of the CDR3 is 13 residues. V lost 4 bases to trimming and J lost 10 bases, with 17 bases between them. The CDR3, as DNA: TGTGCCAGCAGCCCCGATCCGGGCGCGTCTCAGTACTTC. This translates into CASSPDPGASQYF.

This clonotype was counted a single time. The chain uses TRBV20-1 and TRBJ1-2, with D possibly being TRBD1 (5 bases). CDR3 length: 12 residues. Per the germline V gene, CDR1 is DFQATT and CDR2 is SNEGSKA (reference sequence). The ends were cut back, 5 bases at V and 4 bases at J, with 11 bases in the middle. The chain's CDR3 is CSARDLGYGYTF. DNA for the CDR3: TGCAGTGCTCGGGACCTGGGCTATGGCTACACCTTC.

A few counts support this clonotype. The genes are TRBV20-1 and TRBJ1-1; TRBD1 agrees at 10 bases. Germline V gene lookup returns CDR1 DFQATT and CDR2 SNEGSKA (reference sequence). The CDR3 consists of 20 residues. With V trimmed by 5 bases and J by 0 bases, 21 bases remained unmatched. The CDR3 DNA reads TGCAGTGCTTTAAAACCGGGACAGGGGCCGGGCCATTTCATGAACACTGAAGCTTTCTTT. Translated: CSALKPGQGPGHFMNTEAFF.

The sample holds a few counts of this clonotype. CDR3 sequence reads: CASSSPSHARTDTQYF. As DNA, the CDR3 is TGTGCCAGCAGCTCCCCTTCTCATGCCCGTACAGATACGCAGTATTTT. The chain couples TRBV11-2 to TRBJ2-3, with D hard to call. This CDR3 has 16 residues. Trimming removed 4 bases at V and 3 bases at J, with 17 bases between. Germline CDR1 and CDR2: SGHAT and FQNNGV.

This clonotype was recorded a few times. The chain links TRBV12-3 or TRBV12-4 to TRBJ1-1, with a possible D match to TRBD1 (6 bases). The CDR3 loop spans 13 amino acids. The V end lost 2 bases, the J end lost 6 bases, and 10 bases lay between the germline ends. CDR3 loop: CASSLKGGSEAFF. CDR3 DNA: TGTGCCAGCAGTTTAAAGGGGGGGTCTGAAGCTTTCTTT.

V gene TRBV14 combines with J gene TRBJ2-6; D gene uncertain. CDR1 and CDR2 (germline): SGHDN, FVKESK. This CDR3 spans 15 amino acids. The germline V and J ends were trimmed by 2 bases and 4 bases, with 9 bases remaining between them. The CDR3 sequence: CASSQLGVGANVLTF. The CDR3 bases are TGTGCCAGCAGCCAATTGGGTGTAGGGGCCAACGTCCTGACTTTC.

This clonotype was counted a few times. This sequence joins TRBV20-1 and TRBJ1-4, with TRBD1 matching over 11 bases. Germline values: CDR1 DFQATT, CDR2 SNEGSKA (reference sequence). The CDR3 runs 14 residues. V lost 6 bases, J lost 8 bases, and 8 bases stayed unmatched. The chain's CDR3 is CSAPRGTGGEKLFF. For the CDR3, the DNA is TGCAGTGCGCCAAGAGGGACAGGGGGAGAAAAACTGTTTTTT.

This clonotype was observed a few times. The rearrangement joins TRBV7-3 to TRBJ2-2; the D is unclear. V lost 4 bases, J lost 6 bases, and 6 bases lay in between. The CDR3 totals 12 residues. The germline V gene encodes CDR1 SGHTA and CDR2 FQGTGA. As DNA, the CDR3 is TGTGCCAGCAGCTCGCAGTCCGGGGAGCTGTTTTTT. This encodes CASSSQSGELFF.

This clonotype appeared many times. The chain is built from TRBV20-1 and TRBJ2-5, with D possibly being TRBD2 (6 bases). The germline V gene encodes CDR1 DFQATT and CDR2 SNEGSKA (reference sequence). This CDR3 spans 14 amino acids. V shed 1 base and J shed 2 bases, with 11 bases lying between them. The CDR3 DNA follows: TGCAGTGCTAGAGGGGGGGACGGACAAGAGACCCAGTACTTC. Translated: CSARGGDGQETQYF.

The chain joins TRBV7-2 to TRBJ1-2; D may be TRBD1 (6 bases). CDR1 and CDR2 from the germline V gene are SGHTA and FQGNSA. The CDR3 is 15 residues long. Trimming cost V 4 bases and J 1 base, with 13 bases left between them. The CDR3 loop is CASSSRNRDNYGYTF. CDR3 bases: TGTGCCAGCAGCTCCAGAAACAGGGATAACTATGGCTACACCTTC.

Many counts were recorded for this clonotype. This sequence joins TRBV12-3 or TRBV12-4 and TRBJ2-2, with TRBD2 matching 7 bases. The CDR3 has 14 residues. V lost 5 bases and J lost 3; bases outside the gene matches: 3. Here the CDR3 DNA reads TGTGCCAGCAGTGGACTAGGGTACACCGGGGAGCTGTTTTTT. Translating gives CASSGLGYTGELFF.

This clonotype was seen a few times. This chain uses TRBV20-1 with TRBJ2-5, with D possibly being TRBD1 (6 bases). Germline CDR1 and CDR2: DFQATT and SNEGSKA (reference sequence). The CDR3 is 13 residues long. Trimming removed 5 bases from V and 5 bases from J, with 15 bases in between. CDR3 nucleotide sequence: TGCAGTGCTCCTCAACAGGGTGTGGAGACCCAGTACTTC. This encodes CSAPQQGVETQYF.

This rearrangement joins TRBV28 to TRBJ1-5; 7 positions match TRBD1. The CDR3 totals 15 residues. CDR1 is MDHEN and CDR2 is SYDVKM in the germline V gene. Germline trimming cut 5 bases from V and 4 bases from J; bases unmatched to any gene: 8. Written as DNA, the CDR3 is TGTGCCAGCAGTACCAGACAGGGTTGGAATCAGCCCCAGCATTTT. Amino acids: CASSTRQGWNQPQHF.